This T cell receptor beta chain was sequenced during a study of tumor-infiltrating lymphocytes in primary liver carcinoma. The overall study: Samples returned roughly 3.5 to 8 million productive TCRbeta reads, a yield that was similar across tissue types.

The input was around 0.5 ug total RNA; TCR beta cDNA was made from it with a constant-region primer. Three-round nested multiplex PCR performed with slightly modified ARM-PCR produced the TCR beta libraries. Running 9 to 11 cycles apiece, the first two PCR rounds relied on TRBV1-TRBV30 forward primers together with a C-beta reverse primer. TCRdb reanalysed the multiplex PCR reads using MiXCR and keeps one entry per CDR3 protein. The sample consists of about 78,000 distinct CDR3 sequences, nearly 70% of them appearing once. It was from about 21-30 mg of unsorted bulk tissue that RNA and DNA were co-extracted. Chronic HBV infection was present in the patients, who were treatment-naive. Five separate regions of each tumor underwent sampling. The CDR3 is 14 amino acids. CDR1 is ENHRY and CDR2 is SYGVKD in the germline V gene. J gave up 11 bases and V 6 bases, and 15 bases lay outside the gene matches.

Material for sequencing was liver tumor tissue from sampling region 4. The subset: tumor region T4, right-lateral pole. The receptor was derived from a man aged 35-49 years with primary liver carcinoma and hepatitis B virus infection. V and J are TRBV10-3 and TRBJ1-2; 7 positions agree with TRBD1. The CDR3 sequence: CAISFQGEGGGYTF. CDR3 bases: TGTGCCATCAGCTTTCAGGGGGAAGGTGGTGGTTACACCTTC.